The present entry profiles one TCR beta chain with its context. Random hexamers were used to reverse transcribe about 0.5 to 1 ug of RNA. TCRdb passed the immunoSEQ multiplex PCR reads through MiXCR, listing each CDR3 protein once. The sample consists of around 70,000 distinct CDR3 sequences, just under 95% of them appearing once. These data come from a study of CD8 T cells in Susac syndrome. Between the trimmed V and J ends, which lost 6 bases and 1 base, there was a span of 18 bases. In germline, CDR1 is SQVTM, CDR2 ANQGSEA. The CDR3 length is 15 residues. The sample comprised CD8+ T cells from PBMCs. The TCR comes from a human donor with multiple sclerosis. The rearrangement links TRBV29-1 to TRBJ1-1; tentative D call: TRBD1 (6 bases). The CDR3 protein is CSVFGGGAGNTEAFF. CDR3 nucleotide sequence: TGCAGCGTGTTCGGGGGGGGCGCAGGGAACACTGAAGCTTTCTTT.